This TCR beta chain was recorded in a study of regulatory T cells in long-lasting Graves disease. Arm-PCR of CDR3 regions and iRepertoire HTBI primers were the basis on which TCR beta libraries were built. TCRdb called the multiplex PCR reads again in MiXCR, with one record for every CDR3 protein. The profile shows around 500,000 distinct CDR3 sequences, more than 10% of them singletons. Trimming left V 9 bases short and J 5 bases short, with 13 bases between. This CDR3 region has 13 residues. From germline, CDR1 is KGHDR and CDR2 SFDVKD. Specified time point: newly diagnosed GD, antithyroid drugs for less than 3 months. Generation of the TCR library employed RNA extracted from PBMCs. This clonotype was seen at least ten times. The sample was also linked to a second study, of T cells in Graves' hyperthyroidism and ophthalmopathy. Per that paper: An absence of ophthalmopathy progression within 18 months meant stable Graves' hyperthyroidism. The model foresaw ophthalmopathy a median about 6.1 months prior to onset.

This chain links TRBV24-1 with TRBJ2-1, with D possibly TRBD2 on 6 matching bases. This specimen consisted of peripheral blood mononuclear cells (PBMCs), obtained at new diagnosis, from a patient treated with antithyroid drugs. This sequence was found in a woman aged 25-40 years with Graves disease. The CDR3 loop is CATSVAENNEQFF. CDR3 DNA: TGTGCCACCTCAGTAGCGGAGAACAATGAGCAGTTCTTC.